Reported below is one TCR beta chain. The clone's antigen remains unknown. Compared with germline, one end of the junction differs, possibly owing to a read error. The immunoSEQ Assay, a bias-controlled multiplex PCR, was used to amplify TCRbeta CDR3 regions from genomic DNA. The paper's data handling went like this. Within the assay, amplification of reference gene primers was used to estimate how many nucleated cells each sample contained. Sequence reads were collapsed and filtered to measure the absolute abundance of every unique TCRbeta CDR3 rearrangement. For each sample, productive Simpson clonality was calculated as the square root of Simpson's diversity index over productive rearrangements. This is the immuneACCESS table as TCRdb keeps it, with only in-frame sequences that have V and J called. A part of the clones is gone; compared with another copy, unresolved V genes explain less than half, and the rest is unexplained. V and J calls plus clone size are reproduced from that table; the DNA served to infer D and trimming. Within this sample are tens of thousands of clones, with 65% to 90% of them counted one time only. The ten largest make up under 4.5% of the sample.

This specimen belongs to a study of blood T cell repertoires in COVID-19 (TCRdb year 2020). In the study overall: The collaborator samples originated in the United States, Italy and Spain and spanned the acute and convalescent phases of COVID-19. The prospective study material was composed of cDNA or gDNA derived from T cells, B-cell-depleted T cells, or PBMCs. Deeply sampled blood TCRbeta repertoires from subjects exposed to, actively infected with, or recovered from COVID-19 were included in the dataset. The repertoires were released in a freely available public database meant as a resource for research on the immune response to SARS-CoV-2. Samples came from the ongoing ImmuneRACE study (first 160 participants) plus 1,254 subjects from 6 global collaborators. A de-identified subject ID, COVID-19 status, age in years and sex were almost always included in the sample metadata. Where available, HLA class I and class II types were obtained from metadata supplied by the sample provider rather than from assay-based typing. The study at large found these results: The quantity of clinical and demographic metadata differed by source and by participant and was supplied without curation.

Counted from cysteine to phenylalanine, this CDR3 has 16 amino acids. The entry retains the CDR3 DNA only, 48 bases that are in frame from base 1. CDR1 is given as SSHAT and CDR2 as FNYEAQ, both from the germline V gene (reference sequence). Whole blood was collected in K2EDTA tubes by collaborating institutions according to the institutions' own protocols. For TCRbeta analysis, collaborators shipped samples as frozen whole blood, isolated PBMCs, or DNA extracted from either of those sample types. The sample consisted of peripheral blood. The chain joins TRBV7-7 to TRBJ1-3; TRBD1 is possibly the D segment (6 matching bases). The TCR was taken from a man in his sixties with acute or convalescent COVID-19. The nucleotide sequence reads TGTGCTAGCAGCTCCTTGCCACAGGGCTCTGGAAACACCATATATTTT. This yields the protein CASSSLPQGSGNTIYF.